This entry describes one T cell receptor (beta chain). Sequencing was performed with immunoSEQ multiplex PCR; in TCRdb, only in-frame clones are kept and a portion is missing. Of 40,000 to 50,000 clones listed, 92% are singletons. This record comes from a study of resident and recirculating memory T cells in vitiligo. Whole-study context: Samples were epidermis from two lesional and two nonlesional sites, plus PBMCs.

The CDR3 is made up of 12 amino acids. V was clipped by 4 bases and J by 1 base, with 4 bases between them. Germline V gives CDR1 MDHEN, CDR2 SYDVKM. This receptor was identified in a male donor with vitiligo. Sequencing was performed on blood. This sequence joins TRBV28 and TRBJ1-1; no clear D. This CDR3 reads CASSSGNTEAFF. As DNA, the CDR3 is TGTGCCAGCAGTTCAGGGAACACTGAAGCTTTCTTT.